The 26 T cell receptor beta chains presented below share a single source sample, sequenced in a study of regulatory dendritic cells for organ transplantation. TCRdb keeps only in-frame clones here, not all; method: immunoSEQ multiplex PCR. The repertoire includes 30,000 or so clones, about four fifths of them detected once, and approximately 0.094% sits in the top ten. The sequenced sample consisted of naive CD4+ T cells from blood. Subset of the sample: CD45RA+ naive T cells. Every receptor here comes from a human donor in good health.

The CDR3 coding sequence is TGTGCCAGCAGTTTATACCCGGCAGGGGGCGCCGGCTATGGCTACACCTTC. Translating gives CASSLYPAGGAGYGYTF. The V call is TRBV28, the J call TRBJ1-2, with 8 bases matching TRBD1. This CDR3 has 17 residues. Germline CDR1 and CDR2: MDHEN and SYDVKM. V was clipped by 1 base and J by 4 bases; unmatched bases: 11.

V and J are TRBV18 and TRBJ2-7, with D maybe TRBD1 (6 bases). The CDR3 consists of 15 residues. Trimming left V 3 bases short and J 4 bases short, with 16 bases between. The V gene's germline CDR1 is KGHSH and CDR2 LQKENI. In DNA form, the CDR3 reads TGTGCCAGCTCACCCCCGGGACAAATCGGGTACGAGCAGTACTTC. Amino acid sequence: CASSPPGQIGYEQYF.

This chain joins TRBV5-1 and TRBJ2-5; tentatively, D is TRBD2 (6 bases). This CDR3 has 13 residues. CDR1 is SGHRS, CDR2 YFSETQ, per germline. V lost 1 base and J lost 3, with 7 bases in between. The CDR3 region is CASSLPGEETQYF. The CDR3, as DNA: TGCGCCAGCAGCTTGCCGGGAGAAGAGACCCAGTACTTC.

V is TRBV11-2 and J is TRBJ2-5; D remains unclear. The CDR3 is 14 amino acids. The V end was cut by 2 bases, the J end by 1 base, with 8 bases between. Germline loops: CDR1 SGHAT, CDR2 FQNNGV. CDR3 residues: CASSLMGLQETQYF. For the CDR3, the DNA is TGTGCCAGCAGCTTAATGGGCCTCCAAGAGACCCAGTACTTC.

For the CDR3, the DNA is TGTGCCAGTAGTATCCGGCAAGGGAGCCTTTCGAACACTGAAGCTTTCTTT. It encodes CASSIRQGSLSNTEAFF. The chain combines TRBV19 with TRBJ1-1; D is uncertain. V shed 3 bases and J shed 1 base, with 18 bases lying between them. The CDR3 sequence is 17 residues long. Germline V gives CDR1 LNHDA, CDR2 SQIVND (reference sequence).

The chain recombines TRBV6-1 with TRBJ1-2; D is unresolved. The germline V gene has CDR1 MNHNS and CDR2 SASEGT. The V end lost 2 bases, the J end lost 0 bases, and 4 bases lay between the germline ends. This CDR3 is built from 13 residues. Here the CDR3 reads CASSEYTNYGYTF. As DNA, the CDR3 is TGTGCCAGCAGTGAATATACTAACTATGGCTACACCTTC.

This chain links TRBV6-5 with TRBJ1-1, with a tentative D call TRBD1 (5 bases). CDR3 length: 14 residues. Germline CDR1 reads MNHEY; CDR2 reads SVGAGI. V lost 6 bases to trimming and J lost 8 bases, with 19 bases between them. The CDR3 loop reads CASSSLGRGSEAFF. The CDR3 DNA is TGTGCCAGCAGCTCTCTGGGGAGGGGATCGGAAGCTTTCTTT.

The chain is built from TRBV25-1 and TRBJ1-2; 8 bases map to TRBD1. The germline V gene encodes CDR1 MGHDK and CDR2 SYGVNS. The J segment lost 2 bases and the V segment lost 4 bases, leaving 9 bases of the junction unmatched. The CDR3 is made up of 16 amino acids. The CDR3, as DNA: TGTGCCAGCAGTGGGGGAATAGCAGGGGGCAACTATGGCTACACCTTC. Protein sequence: CASSGGIAGGNYGYTF.

The chain links TRBV18 to TRBJ1-1; TRBD1 might be the D (6 bases). The V end lost 0 bases, the J end lost 2 bases, and 10 bases lay between the germline ends. From germline, CDR1 is KGHSH and CDR2 LQKENI. CDR3 length: 15 amino acids. The CDR3 here is CASSPPGGPNTEAFF. As DNA, the CDR3 is TGTGCCAGCTCACCACCGGGGGGGCCCAACACTGAAGCTTTCTTT.

This clone has more than one count but fewer than ten. V gene TRBV20-1 combines with J gene TRBJ2-2; D possibly corresponds to TRBD2 (5 bases). Trimming removed 6 bases at V and 5 bases at J, with 7 bases between. CDR1 and CDR2 from the germline V gene are DFQATT and SNEGSKA (reference sequence). CDR3 length: 11 amino acids. The CDR3 here is CSAERTGELFF. CDR3 DNA: TGCAGTGCCGAGCGGACCGGGGAGCTGTTTTTT.

This chain connects TRBV21-1 to TRBJ2-3; TRBD2 is the table's D call and was not checked against the DNA. TRBV21-1 is a pseudogene locus. The CDR3 has 12 amino acids. CDR3 in amino acids: CASRRETDTQYF. In DNA, the CDR3 is TGTGCCAGCAGGAGAGAGACAGATACGCAGTATTTT.

V usage is TRBV19 and J usage is TRBJ1-1; D is possibly TRBD1 (5 bases). Germline CDR1 LNHDA, CDR2 SQIVND (reference sequence). CDR3 size: 14 residues. V gave up 0 bases and J gave up 5 bases, with 10 bases separating them. CDR3 in amino acids: CASSIDLGETEAFF. The CDR3 nucleotides read TGTGCCAGTAGTATAGACTTAGGGGAAACTGAAGCTTTCTTT.

This clone was observed a few times. The rearrangement uses TRBV7-9 and TRBJ1-2; possibly TRBD1 for D (5 bases). Germline values: CDR1 SEHNR, CDR2 FQNEAQ (reference sequence). V was pared by 4 bases and J by 4 bases, with 10 bases between. The CDR3 length is 13 residues. The CDR3 bases are TGTGCCAGCAGCTCACAGGAGTTCTATGGCTACACCTTC. Its translation is CASSSQEFYGYTF.

The chain couples TRBV18 to TRBJ2-7; 10 positions match TRBD1. Germline CDR1 and CDR2: KGHSH and LQKENI. The CDR3 sequence is 15 residues long. The junction had 8 bases not matched to a gene; V was cut back by 2 bases and J by 7 bases. The CDR3 reads CASSPTGTGVKEQYF. CDR3 in DNA: TGTGCCAGCTCACCAACCGGGACAGGGGTTAAGGAGCAGTACTTC.

The rearrangement joins TRBV15 to TRBJ2-5; D is perhaps TRBD1 (6 bases). V lost 5 bases, J lost 5 bases, and 15 bases lay in between. Germline loops: CDR1 LNHNV, CDR2 YYDKDF (reference sequence). The CDR3 covers 14 residues. The CDR3 bases are TGTGCCACCAGCCCGAAAGGGGGATATGAGACCCAGTACTTC. This codes for CATSPKGGYETQYF.

Here the CDR3 reads CASSTGANQPQHF. In nucleotides, the CDR3 is TGTGCCAGCAGCACAGGGGCCAATCAGCCCCAGCATTTT. This chain connects TRBV6-4 to TRBJ1-5, with 7 bases lining up with TRBD1. This CDR3 is built from 13 residues. Germline CDR1 is MRHNA and CDR2 is SNTAGT. The V gene end was trimmed by 6 bases and the J gene end by 3 bases; junction bases not matched to a gene: 2.

This clone was seen once. CDR3 DNA sequence: TGTGCCAGCAGCTTGGGCTCAGGGGGCGCGGGCACCATATATTTT. Its translation is CASSLGSGGAGTIYF. The rearrangement joins TRBV5-4 to TRBJ1-3; 8 bases line up with TRBD1. Germline CDR1 reads SGHNT; CDR2 reads YYREEE (reference sequence). The CDR3 consists of 15 residues. The V gene end was trimmed by 0 bases and the J gene end by 9 bases; junction bases not matched to a gene: 8.

This clone came up a few times. This rearrangement joins TRBV5-4 to TRBJ2-7; maybe TRBD1 (5 bases). V lost 4 bases and J lost 1, with 15 bases in between. The germline gives CDR1 SGHNT, CDR2 YYREEE (reference sequence). The CDR3 contains 15 residues. The CDR3, as DNA: TGTGCCAGCAGCAAAATAACGGACACTTCCTACGAGCAGTACTTC. It codes for CASSKITDTSYEQYF.

The chain is built from TRBV5-1 and TRBJ1-6; TRBD1 is a possible D gene (6 bases). Germline V gene sequence: CDR1 SGHRS, CDR2 YFSETQ. This CDR3 region has 16 residues. Trimming removed 0 bases from V and 7 bases from J, with 14 bases in between. The CDR3 DNA reads as TGCGCCAGCAGCTTGGGAGGGGGTCGAGGAAATTCACCCCTCCACTTT. Protein product: CASSLGGGRGNSPLHF.

This sequence joins TRBV5-4 and TRBJ2-1, with D maybe TRBD2 (6 bases). Per the germline V gene, CDR1 is SGHNT and CDR2 is YYREEE (reference sequence). V was shortened by 7 bases and J by 4 bases, with 9 bases between the two germline ends. There are 12 residues in the CDR3. The CDR3 bases are TGTGCCAGCTCGGCGGGGTACAATGAGCAGTTCTTC. It encodes CASSAGYNEQFF.

The rearrangement joins TRBV10-3 to TRBJ2-7, with D possibly being TRBD2 (6 bases). CDR1 is ENHRY and CDR2 is SYGVKD in the germline V gene. Between the trimmed V and J ends, which lost 5 bases and 7 bases, there was a span of 12 bases. This CDR3 spans 12 amino acids. The DNA for the CDR3 is TGTGCCATCAGTCCCCTTGGGAGGGAGCAGTACTTC. This sequence encodes CAISPLGREQYF.

This rearrangement joins TRBV5-1 to TRBJ2-5, with a weak D call TRBD1 (6 bases). The V gene's germline CDR1 is SGHRS and CDR2 YFSETQ. V was clipped by 4 bases and J by 5 bases, with 15 bases between them. The CDR3 length is 14 residues. CDR3 nucleotide sequence: TGCGCCAGCAGCCTCGGACGAGACAGGGAGACCCAGTACTTC. The encoded protein is CASSLGRDRETQYF.

This chain uses TRBV7-2 with TRBJ2-2, with 11 bases identical to TRBD2. The CDR3 consists of 17 residues. The germline V gene encodes CDR1 SGHTA and CDR2 FQGNSA. The V gene end was trimmed by 1 base and the J gene end by 2 bases; junction bases not matched to a gene: 3. CDR3 in DNA: TGTGCCAGCAGCTTAGTTGGGACTAGCGGAAACACCGGGGAGCTGTTTTTT. Protein sequence: CASSLVGTSGNTGELFF. The variable domain in full, completed from reference TRBV7-2 and TRBJ2-2, reads GAGVSQSPSNKVTEKGKDVELRCDPISGHTALYWYRQSLGQGLEFLIYFQGNSAPDKSGLPSDRFSAERTGGSVSTLTIQRTQQEDSAVYLCASSLVGTSGNTGELFFGEGSRLTVL.

In DNA, the CDR3 is TGTGCCAGCAGCTTGGAGGGCCGACCCCTCCACTTT. It specifies CASSLEGRPLHF. The rearrangement joins TRBV7-2 to TRBJ1-6, with D unclear. The CDR3 spans 12 residues. Deletions cut 3 bases from V and 12 bases from J, with 9 bases between. Germline CDR1 SGHTA, CDR2 FQGNSA.

This clone was observed a single time. This chain connects TRBV5-4 to TRBJ2-5; 9 bases are shared with TRBD2. The ends lost 5 bases at V and 1 base at J; junction bases unmatched: 9. Germline CDR1 is SGHNT and CDR2 is YYREEE (reference sequence). CDR3 size: 16 residues. The CDR3 bases are TGTGCCAGCAGAAAGACTAGCGGAGTTCTCCAAGAGACCCAGTACTTC. Protein: CASRKTSGVLQETQYF.

A single count supports this clone. This chain uses TRBV19 with TRBJ1-5; D gene uncertain. CDR1 and CDR2 (germline): LNHDA, SQIVND (reference sequence). The CDR3 contains 15 residues. Trimming removed 5 bases at V and 0 bases at J, with 11 bases between. CDR3 sequence: CASSGEINSNQPQHF. The CDR3 DNA reads as TGTGCCAGTAGTGGAGAAATTAATAGCAATCAGCCCCAGCATTTT.